This TCR beta chain stems from a study of blood T cell repertoires in COVID-19. Background on the study: Spain, Italy and the United States supplied samples that represented acute and convalescent COVID-19. In each case, the material was cDNA or gDNA derived from T cells, B-cell-depleted T cells, or PBMCs.

Authors' processing steps: Amplification from reference gene primers served as the basis for estimated nucleated cell counts. Repertoires were generated with immunoSEQ multiplex PCR, while TCRdb's copy carries only in-frame clones and drops some. The D gene and trimming were derived from the DNA, and the V and J assignments and clone size from that table. The sample shows around 240,000 clones, roughly 84% of them seen only once. The sequencing input was peripheral blood. The source is a middle-aged man with acute or convalescent COVID-19.

CDR3 sequence: CASSFGGANTEAFF. CDR3 sequence (DNA): TGTGCCAGCAGCTTCGGAGGGGCTAACACTGAAGCTTTCTTT. The chain combines TRBV7-8 with TRBJ1-1; possible D gene TRBD1, 5 bases. V was cut by 3 bases and J by 2 bases, with 10 bases left in between. The CDR3 has 14 residues. Germline V gives CDR1 SGHVS, CDR2 FQNEAQ. The complete variable domain, with remaining parts taken from reference TRBV7-8 and TRBJ1-1, reads GAGVSQSPRYKVAKRGQDVALRCDPISGHVSLFWYQQALGQGPEFLTYFQNEAQLDKSGLPSDRFFAERPEGSVSTLKIQRTQQEDSAVYLCASSFGGANTEAFFGQGTRLTVV.